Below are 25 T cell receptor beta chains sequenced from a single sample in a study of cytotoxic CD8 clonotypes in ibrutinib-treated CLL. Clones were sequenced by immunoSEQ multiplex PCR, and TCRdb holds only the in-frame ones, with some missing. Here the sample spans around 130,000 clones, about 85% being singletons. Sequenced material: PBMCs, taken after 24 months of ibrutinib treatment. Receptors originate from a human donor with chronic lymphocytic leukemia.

In DNA form, the CDR3 reads TGTGCCAGCAGTGCGCCCGGGACAGGGGGGGCTGAAGCTTTCTTT. Translation gives CASSAPGTGGAEAFF. V usage is TRBV6-6 and J usage is TRBJ1-1, with 11 bases identical to TRBD1. With 5 bases clipped from V and 6 bases from J, the junction kept 8 bases outside the gene matches. From germline, CDR1 is MNHNY and CDR2 SVGAGI (reference sequence). The CDR3 consists of 15 residues.

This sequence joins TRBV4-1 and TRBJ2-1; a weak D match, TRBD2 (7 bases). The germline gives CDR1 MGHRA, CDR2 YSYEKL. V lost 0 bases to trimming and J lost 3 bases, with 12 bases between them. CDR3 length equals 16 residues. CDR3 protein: CASSQDPGGVYNEQFF. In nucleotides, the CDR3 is TGCGCCAGCAGCCAAGATCCGGGGGGCGTCTACAATGAGCAGTTCTTC.

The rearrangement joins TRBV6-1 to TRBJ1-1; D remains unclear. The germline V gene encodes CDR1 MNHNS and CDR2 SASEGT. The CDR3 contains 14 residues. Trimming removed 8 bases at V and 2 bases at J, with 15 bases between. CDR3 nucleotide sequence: TGTGCCAGCCTGCCCCCGGGGTACAACACTGAAGCTTTCTTT. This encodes CASLPPGYNTEAFF.

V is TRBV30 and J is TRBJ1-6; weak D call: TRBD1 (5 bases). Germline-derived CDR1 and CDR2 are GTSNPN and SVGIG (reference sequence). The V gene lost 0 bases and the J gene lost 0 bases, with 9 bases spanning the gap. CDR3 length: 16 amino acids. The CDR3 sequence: CAWSVTGVSYNSPLHF. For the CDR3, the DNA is TGTGCCTGGAGTGTAACGGGGGTCTCCTATAATTCACCCCTCCACTTT.

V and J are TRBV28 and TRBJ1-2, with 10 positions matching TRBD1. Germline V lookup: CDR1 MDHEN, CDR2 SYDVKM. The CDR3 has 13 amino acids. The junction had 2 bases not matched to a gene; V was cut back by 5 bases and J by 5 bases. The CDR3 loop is CASSGTGVYGYTF. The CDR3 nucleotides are TGTGCCAGCAGTGGGACAGGGGTGTATGGCTACACCTTC.

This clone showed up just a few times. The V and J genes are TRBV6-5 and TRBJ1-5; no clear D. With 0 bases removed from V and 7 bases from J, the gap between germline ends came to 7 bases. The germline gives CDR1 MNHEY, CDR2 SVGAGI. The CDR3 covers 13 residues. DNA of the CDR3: TGTGCCAGCAGTTACTCGATATCCCAGCCCCAGCATTTT. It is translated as CASSYSISQPQHF.

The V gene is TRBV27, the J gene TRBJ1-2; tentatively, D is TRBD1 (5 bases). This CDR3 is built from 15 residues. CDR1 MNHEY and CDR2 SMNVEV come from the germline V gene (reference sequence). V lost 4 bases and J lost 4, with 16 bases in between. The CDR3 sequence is CASSSRLHRTYGYTF. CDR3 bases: TGTGCCAGCAGTTCTCGATTGCACAGGACCTATGGCTACACCTTC.

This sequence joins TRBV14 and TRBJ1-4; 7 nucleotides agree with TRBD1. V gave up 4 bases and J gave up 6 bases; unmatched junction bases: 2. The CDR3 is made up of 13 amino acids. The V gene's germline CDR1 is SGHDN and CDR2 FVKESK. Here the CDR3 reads CASSRQGYEKLFF. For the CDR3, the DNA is TGTGCCAGCAGCCGACAGGGTTATGAAAAACTGTTTTTT.

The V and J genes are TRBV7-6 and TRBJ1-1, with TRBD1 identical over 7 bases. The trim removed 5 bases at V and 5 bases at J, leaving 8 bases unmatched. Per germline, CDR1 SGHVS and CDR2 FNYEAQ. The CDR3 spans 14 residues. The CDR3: CASSPQTGKTEAFF. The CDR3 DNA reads TGTGCCAGCAGCCCCCAGACAGGGAAAACTGAAGCTTTCTTT. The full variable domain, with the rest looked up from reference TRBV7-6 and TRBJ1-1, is GAGVSQSPRYKVTKRGQDVALRCDPISGHVSLYWYRQALGQGPEFLTYFNYEAQQDKSGLPNDRFSAERPEGSISTLTIQRTEQRDSAMYRCASSPQTGKTEAFFGQGTRLTVV.

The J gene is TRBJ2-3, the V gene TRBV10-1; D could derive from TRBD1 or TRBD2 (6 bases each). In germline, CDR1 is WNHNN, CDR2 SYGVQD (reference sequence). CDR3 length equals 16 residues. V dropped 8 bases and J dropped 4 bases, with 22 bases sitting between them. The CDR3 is CASPTREGGSPDTQYF. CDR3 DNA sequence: TGCGCCAGCCCTACCCGTGAGGGGGGATCACCAGATACGCAGTATTTT.

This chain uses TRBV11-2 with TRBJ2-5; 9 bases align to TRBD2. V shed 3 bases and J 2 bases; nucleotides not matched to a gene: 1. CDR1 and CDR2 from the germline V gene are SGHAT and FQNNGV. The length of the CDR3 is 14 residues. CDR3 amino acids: CASSFSGGQETQYF. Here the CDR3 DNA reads TGTGCCAGCAGCTTTAGCGGGGGACAAGAGACCCAGTACTTC. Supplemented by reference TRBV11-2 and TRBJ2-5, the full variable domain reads EAGVAQSPRYKIIEKRQSVAFWCNPISGHATLYWYQQILGQGPKLLIQFQNNGVVDDSQLPKDRFSAERLKGVDSTLKIQPAKLEDSAVYLCASSFSGGQETQYFGPGTRLLVL.

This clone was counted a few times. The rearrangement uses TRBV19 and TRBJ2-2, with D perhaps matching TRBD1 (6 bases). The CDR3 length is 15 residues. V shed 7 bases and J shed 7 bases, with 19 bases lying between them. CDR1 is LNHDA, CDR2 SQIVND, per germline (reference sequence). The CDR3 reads CASNFRTEIIGELFF. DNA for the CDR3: TGTGCCAGTAATTTCCGGACAGAAATAATCGGGGAGCTGTTTTTT.

CDR3 in amino acids: CASSMIGASGYGYTF. The DNA for the CDR3 is TGTGCCAGCAGTATGATAGGGGCCTCTGGCTATGGCTACACCTTC. The rearrangement uses TRBV28 and TRBJ1-2; D is possibly TRBD1 (5 bases). There are 15 residues in the CDR3. Per germline, CDR1 MDHEN and CDR2 SYDVKM. Trimming removed 5 bases from V and 4 bases from J, with 17 bases in between.

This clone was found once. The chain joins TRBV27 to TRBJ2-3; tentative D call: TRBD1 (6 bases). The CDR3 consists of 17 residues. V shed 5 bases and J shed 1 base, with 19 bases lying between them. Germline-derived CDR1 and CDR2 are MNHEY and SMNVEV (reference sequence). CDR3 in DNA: TGTGCCAGCAGTCGGGCCGGGACACGGACCGGCACAGATACGCAGTATTTT. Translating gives CASSRAGTRTGTDTQYF.

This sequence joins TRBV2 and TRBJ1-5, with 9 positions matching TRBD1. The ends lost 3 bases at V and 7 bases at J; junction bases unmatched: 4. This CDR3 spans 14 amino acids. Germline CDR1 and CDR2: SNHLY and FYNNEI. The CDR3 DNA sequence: TGTGCCAGCAGTGAGGGGGACAGGGTACAGCCCCAGCATTTT. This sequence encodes CASSEGDRVQPQHF.

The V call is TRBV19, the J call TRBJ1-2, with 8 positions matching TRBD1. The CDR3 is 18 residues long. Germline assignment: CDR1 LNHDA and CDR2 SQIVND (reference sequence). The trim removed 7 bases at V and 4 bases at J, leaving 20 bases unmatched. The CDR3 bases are TGTGCCAGTACCAACTACCAGGGACAGGTTTTCGGAGGCTATGGCTACACCTTC. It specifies CASTNYQGQVFGGYGYTF.

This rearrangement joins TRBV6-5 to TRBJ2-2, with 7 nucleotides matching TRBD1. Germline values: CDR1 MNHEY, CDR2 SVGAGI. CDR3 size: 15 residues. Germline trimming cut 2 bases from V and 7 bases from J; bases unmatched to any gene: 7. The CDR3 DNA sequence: TGTGCCAGCAGTTACCAGGGACAGTTCAGCGGGGAGCTGTTTTTT. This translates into CASSYQGQFSGELFF.

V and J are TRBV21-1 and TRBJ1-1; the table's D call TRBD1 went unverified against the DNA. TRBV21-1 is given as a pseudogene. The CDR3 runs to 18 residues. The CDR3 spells CASSTLPPGQGGNTEAFF. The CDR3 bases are TGTGCCAGCAGCACCCTACCTCCCGGACAGGGAGGGAACACTGAAGCTTTCTTT.

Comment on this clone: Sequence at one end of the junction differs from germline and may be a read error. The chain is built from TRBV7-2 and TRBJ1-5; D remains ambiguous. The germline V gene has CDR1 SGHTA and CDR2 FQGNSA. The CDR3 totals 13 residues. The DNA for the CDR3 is TGTGCCAGCAGCCTAGCATGGGGTCAGCCCCAGCATTTT. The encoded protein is CASSLAWGQPQHF.

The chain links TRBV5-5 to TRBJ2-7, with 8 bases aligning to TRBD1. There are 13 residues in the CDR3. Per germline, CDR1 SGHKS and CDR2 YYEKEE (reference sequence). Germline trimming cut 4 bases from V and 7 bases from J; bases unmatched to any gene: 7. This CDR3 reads CASSLTGGREQYF. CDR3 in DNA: TGTGCCAGCAGCCTAACAGGGGGTCGGGAGCAGTACTTC. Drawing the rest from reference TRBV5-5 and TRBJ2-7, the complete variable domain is DAGVTQSPTHLIKTRGQQVTLRCSPISGHKSVSWYQQVLGQGPQFIFQYYEKEERGRGNFPDRFSARQFPNYSSELNVNALLLGDSALYLCASSLTGGREQYFGPGTRLTVT.

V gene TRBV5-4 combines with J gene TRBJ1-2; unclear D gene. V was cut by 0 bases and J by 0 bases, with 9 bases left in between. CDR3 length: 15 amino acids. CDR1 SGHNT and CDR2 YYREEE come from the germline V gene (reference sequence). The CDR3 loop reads CASSLGPEANYGYTF. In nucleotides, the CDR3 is TGTGCCAGCAGCTTGGGTCCAGAAGCTAACTATGGCTACACCTTC.

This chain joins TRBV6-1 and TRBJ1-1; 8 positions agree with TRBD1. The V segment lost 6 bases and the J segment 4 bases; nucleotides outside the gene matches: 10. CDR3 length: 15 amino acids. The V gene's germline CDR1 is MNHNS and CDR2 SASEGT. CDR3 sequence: CASRRQGALITEAFF. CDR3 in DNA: TGTGCCAGCAGACGCCAGGGGGCCCTGATCACTGAAGCTTTCTTT.

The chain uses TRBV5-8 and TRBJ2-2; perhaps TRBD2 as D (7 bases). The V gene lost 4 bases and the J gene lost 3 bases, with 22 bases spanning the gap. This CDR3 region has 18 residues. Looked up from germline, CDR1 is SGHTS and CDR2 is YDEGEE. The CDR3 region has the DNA TGTGCCAGCAGCAACCACGTCGGGGGGCGAGGAGACACCGGGGAGCTGTTTTTT. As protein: CASSNHVGGRGDTGELFF.

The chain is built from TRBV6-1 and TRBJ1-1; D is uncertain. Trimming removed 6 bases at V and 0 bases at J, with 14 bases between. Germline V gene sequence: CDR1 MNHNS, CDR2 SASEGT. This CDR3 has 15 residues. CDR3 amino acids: CASRMAEVMNTEAFF. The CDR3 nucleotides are TGTGCCAGCAGAATGGCCGAGGTAATGAACACTGAAGCTTTCTTT.

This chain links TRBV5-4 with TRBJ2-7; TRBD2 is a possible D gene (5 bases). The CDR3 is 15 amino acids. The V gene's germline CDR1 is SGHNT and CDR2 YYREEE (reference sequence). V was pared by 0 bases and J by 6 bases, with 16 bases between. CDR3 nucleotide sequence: TGTGCCAGCAGCTTGGCCCCCGGGGTTCTTGGCGAGCAGTACTTC. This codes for CASSLAPGVLGEQYF.